The source of this T cell receptor beta chain is a study of cytomegalovirus exposure and HLA in healthy donors. Background on the study: A previous analysis identified about 110 million unique TCR beta sequences derived from around 200 million T cells. In terms of ancestry, the Caucasian-associated cluster contained 81% of the approximately 400 genotyped donors. Broader study findings: When a later analysis was performed, an Asian-associated ancestry cluster reportedly had fewer N-insertions than the approximately 700-donor mean. Previously analyzed data showed that most TCR beta V segments were productive at a frequency of about 87% or about 30%.

Vbeta (60) and Jbeta (13) primers were used in the PCR. The assay was immunoSEQ multiplex PCR, and TCRdb's table has in-frame clones only and misses some. This table holds some 200,000 clones, 75% to 90% found once. A note on this clone: Its antigen is not known.

The material sequenced was PBMCs. This receptor was identified in a woman between 45 and 60 years old in good health and CMV-seropositive.

The CDR3 DNA is TGTGCCAGCAGTGAAGGGACTAGTCCCCCCGTAGATACGCAGTATTTT. It codes for CASSEGTSPPVDTQYF. This rearrangement joins TRBV6-1 to TRBJ2-3; TRBD2 matches 7 bases. CDR1 and CDR2 (germline): MNHNS, SASEGT. The CDR3 extends over 16 amino acids. The junction had 9 bases not matched to a gene; V was cut back by 1 base and J by 5 bases.